A selection of T cell receptor beta chains follows, all from one sample in a study of shared clonotypes between healthy human individuals. Sequenced by immunoSEQ multiplex PCR; TCRdb stores in-frame clones only, minus some. Of roughly 1 million clones in the sample, roughly 75% were seen once. Input material: memory CD4+ T cells sorted from blood. The receptors derive from a man younger than 35 in good health. Each CDR3 is given with its conserved first and last residue. The D gene is left open where the match is weak. A row's size may be missing; if present it is once, few, many or a size class.

CDR3 DNA,CDR3 protein,D gene,V gene,J gene,clone size
TGTGCCAGCAGCGTAGGTGGGGTAGCGGGAGGTAACGAGCAGTTCTTC,CASSVGGVAGGNEQFF,TRBD2,TRBV9,TRBJ2-1,-
TGTGCCAGCAGCGGGGACACCGGGGTCGGTTCACCCCTCCACTTT,CASSGDTGVGSPLHF,-,TRBV5-6,TRBJ1-6,-
TGCGCCAGCACGCCGCTAAGATCACCAGGAACCGGGGAGCTGTTTTTT,CASTPLRSPGTGELFF,-,TRBV5-1,TRBJ2-2,-
TGTGCCAGCAGCAGGGACAGGGGGCGCGGTGAGCAGTTCTTC,CASSRDRGRGEQFF,TRBD1,TRBV11-2,TRBJ2-1,-
TGTGCCAGCAGTCTCCCGAGGGCGGGAGGGCCGGAGACCCAGTACTTC,CASSLPRAGGPETQYF,TRBD2,TRBV7-9,TRBJ2-5,-
TGCAGTGCTAGAGATTTATGGGAGCAGTACTTC,CSARDLWEQYF,-,TRBV20-1,TRBJ2-7,-
TGTGCCAGCGGGGGACAGGGTAGAAACGAGCAGTACTTC,CASGGQGRNEQYF,TRBD1,TRBV2,TRBJ2-7,-
TGCGCCAGCAGCTTGGGCGTCGTCTCTGGAAACACCATATATTTT,CASSLGVVSGNTIYF,-,TRBV5-1,TRBJ1-3,-
TGTGCCAGCAGCCCGGAGGGGGGGACTAATGAAAAACTGTTTTTT,CASSPEGGTNEKLFF,-,TRBV5-4,TRBJ1-4,-
TGTGCCAGCAGCTTAGGTGACAGGGTCCAAGAGACCCAGTACTTC,CASSLGDRVQETQYF,TRBD1,TRBV7-8,TRBJ2-5,many
TGTGCCAGCAGCACCCTGACAGGGGTCAATGAGCAGTTCTTC,CASSTLTGVNEQFF,-,TRBV21-1,TRBJ2-1,few
TGTGCCAGCAGTGCCCCCGGGCGACCCCAAGGGAATGAGCAGTTCTTC,CASSAPGRPQGNEQFF,-,TRBV27,TRBJ2-1,-
TGTGCCAGCAGCATACAGGGGCCTCCCACTAACTATGGCTACACCTTC,CASSIQGPPTNYGYTF,TRBD1,TRBV7-2,TRBJ1-2,-
TGCGCCAGCAGCTTGGCCGTTAGTGGTCTGGGCACTGAAGCTTTCTTT,CASSLAVSGLGTEAFF,-,TRBV5-1,TRBJ1-1,-
TGCGCCAGCTCGACAGGGGATACCTACGAGCAGTACTTC,CASSTGDTYEQYF,TRBD1,TRBV5-1,TRBJ2-7,few
TGCGCCAGCAGCTTGGTTCTAGCGGGGGCCCATCAAGAGACCCAGTACTTC,CASSLVLAGAHQETQYF,TRBD2,TRBV5-1,TRBJ2-5,few
TGCGCCAGCAGCCAAGTACAGGGCAAGATAAGCTATGGCTACACCTTC,CASSQVQGKISYGYTF,-,TRBV4-1,TRBJ1-2,-
TGTGCCAGCAGGGGAGGAAGGGACAGGGGGCGCGAGCAGTACTTC,CASRGGRDRGREQYF,TRBD1,TRBV28,TRBJ2-7,once
TGTGCCAGCAGTGGGAGGGTTGTTGCGAACACTGAAGCTTTCTTT,CASSGRVVANTEAFF,-,TRBV2,TRBJ1-1,-
TGTGCCAGCAGTTGGACGGGGGGCGGAGGCTACACCTTC,CASSWTGGGGYTF,-,TRBV6-5,TRBJ1-2,-
TGCGCCAGCAGCTCAGGGGGCGCGCACAATGAGCAGTTCTTC,CASSSGGAHNEQFF,TRBD1,TRBV5-1,TRBJ2-1,-
TGTGCCAGCAGCTCGACACACAGCTCCTACGAGCAGTACTTC,CASSSTHSSYEQYF,-,TRBV7-2,TRBJ2-7,-
TGCGCCAGCAGCTTGAGGACTTCAGATACGCAGTATTTT,CASSLRTSDTQYF,-,TRBV5-1,TRBJ2-3,once
TGTGCCAGCAGCCAGGACAGGGTGAAGCTGTTTTTT,CASSQDRVKLFF,TRBD1,TRBV16,TRBJ2-2,few
TGCGCCAGCAGCCAAGCGGGACAGGGGGCCGTCAACGAGCAGTACTTC,CASSQAGQGAVNEQYF,TRBD1,TRBV4-1,TRBJ2-7,-
TGTGCCAGCAGGCCACCAGGAATCTACGAGCAGTACTTC,CASRPPGIYEQYF,-,TRBV28,TRBJ2-7,-
TGTGCCAGCAGTGGACAGGGAGGGCTAGTTAATGAGCAGTTCTTC,CASSGQGGLVNEQFF,-,TRBV6-1,TRBJ2-1,-
TGCGCCAGCAGCGGGACTCCGATTAACTATGGCTACACCTTC,CASSGTPINYGYTF,-,TRBV5-1,TRBJ1-2,-
TGCGCCAGCAGCCAAGAGGGGAGCTCCTACGAGCAGTACTTC,CASSQEGSSYEQYF,-,TRBV4-3,TRBJ2-7,once
TGTGCCAGCAGTTACAGGGACAGCAGCTATGGCTACACCTTC,CASSYRDSSYGYTF,TRBD1,TRBV6-6,TRBJ1-2,-
TGTGCCTGGGTTGCGGGGGCGCACAGTGAAGCTTTCTTT,CAWVAGAHSEAFF,-,TRBV30,TRBJ1-1,few
TGTGCCACCGGTCAGGGGCGCAACACTGAAGCTTTCTTT,CATGQGRNTEAFF,-,TRBV15,TRBJ1-1,-
TGTGCCAGTAGTATAGGGGCAGACACAGATACGCAGTATTTT,CASSIGADTDTQYF,-,TRBV19,TRBJ2-3,-
TGTGCCAGCAGTTACTCGATTCTAGTAGGAAAACTGTTTTTT,CASSYSILVGKLFF,-,TRBV6-5,TRBJ1-4,-
TGTGCCACCAGCAGAGAAGGGATTAATAATTCACCCCTCCACTTT,CATSREGINNSPLHF,-,TRBV15,TRBJ1-6,-
TGTGCCAGCACCCTCGGGACTAGCGGAACCTACGAGCAGTACTTC,CASTLGTSGTYEQYF,TRBD2,TRBV7-2,TRBJ2-7,-
TGTGCCAGCAGTGGCTCTAGCGGGGCCTACAATGAGCAGTTCTTC,CASSGSSGAYNEQFF,TRBD2,TRBV6-1,TRBJ2-1,few
TGTGCCAGCAGCTGGGGGCCTGGCCCCTACGAGCAGTACTTC,CASSWGPGPYEQYF,-,TRBV11-2,TRBJ2-7,-
TGTGCCAGCGGGAGTGAAGAGACCCAGTACTTC,CASGSEETQYF,-,TRBV5-6,TRBJ2-5,many
TGTGCCAGCAGCTTCCAGGCAGCGGGGGTAAGCGAGCAGTACTTC,CASSFQAAGVSEQYF,TRBD2,TRBV11-2,TRBJ2-7,-
TGTGCCAGTAGTATAGATCGGCTAGGATCCGAAAAACTGTTTTTT,CASSIDRLGSEKLFF,-,TRBV19,TRBJ1-4,-
TGTGCCAGCCACCGGGGGGGGATCACAGATACGCAGTATTTT,CASHRGGITDTQYF,TRBD2,TRBV6-5,TRBJ2-3,once
TGCGCCAGCAGCCCGCAGGGGGCAAATGAAAAACTGTTTTTT,CASSPQGANEKLFF,TRBD1,TRBV5-1,TRBJ1-4,-
TGTGCCAGCAGTCGGGACTCGGGGGTCACAGATACGCAGTATTTT,CASSRDSGVTDTQYF,-,TRBV2,TRBJ2-3,-
TGTGCCAGCAGTGAACAAACCGGGACTCCGTACAATGAGCAGTTCTTC,CASSEQTGTPYNEQFF,-,TRBV6-1,TRBJ2-1,-
TGTGCCAGCAGCGCACCCGGGACAGGGGAAAGGCTGTTCTTC,CASSAPGTGERLFF,TRBD1,TRBV2,TRBJ2-1,-
TGCGCCAGCAGCTTGAGTCCGGGTTTACAAGAGACCCAGTACTTC,CASSLSPGLQETQYF,-,TRBV5-1,TRBJ2-5,-
TGCGCCAGCAGCTTGGGGGGACTCGATACCGGGGAGCTGTTTTTT,CASSLGGLDTGELFF,-,TRBV5-1,TRBJ2-2,-
TGTGCCGGCCACCTTTGGACTAGCCCCGATAATGAGCAGTTCTTC,CAGHLWTSPDNEQFF,TRBD2,TRBV30,TRBJ2-1,once
TGTGCCAGCAGTGTCGAGGGCAGGGGGTCCTACGAGCAGTACTTC,CASSVEGRGSYEQYF,TRBD1,TRBV2,TRBJ2-7,few
TGTGCCAGCAGTGGAAGCGGGTGGGCGGGGAGCTCCTACAATGAGCAGTTCTTC,CASSGSGWAGSSYNEQFF,-,TRBV6-1,TRBJ2-1,once
TGTGCCAGCAGCCCCACCTTACAGGGTCCCGGGGAGCTGTTTTTT,CASSPTLQGPGELFF,-,TRBV5-4,TRBJ2-2,-
TGTGCCAGCAGGATGTCCGGGACTAGCGGGCGCAGGATGTTGGATACGCAGTATTTT,CASRMSGTSGRRMLDTQYF,TRBD2,TRBV7-9,TRBJ2-3,few
TGTGCCAGCAAACAGGGTACCCACGAGCAGTACTTC,CASKQGTHEQYF,-,TRBV27,TRBJ2-7,-
TGTGCCAGCAGTGAAGGGACGGCGCCCGGCTCTGGGGCCAACGTCCTGACTTTC,CASSEGTAPGSGANVLTF,-,TRBV6-1,TRBJ2-6,-
TGTGCCTGGAGCCGGGACAGGAAAGATGAAGCTTTCTTT,CAWSRDRKDEAFF,TRBD1,TRBV30,TRBJ1-1,-
TGTGCCAGTAGACTAGCGGGAAGGGATACGCAGTATTTT,CASRLAGRDTQYF,TRBD2,TRBV2,TRBJ2-3,-
TGTGCCTGGAGTAGATTCAGGTCTAATGCGAGGGAGAACACCGGGGAGCTGTTTTTT,CAWSRFRSNARENTGELFF,-,TRBV30,TRBJ2-2,-
TGTGCCAGCAGCTTGGAGGCCAGGGAAGGTGGCTACACCTTC,CASSLEAREGGYTF,-,TRBV5-8,TRBJ1-2,-